The 21 T cell receptor beta chains below come from one sample, sequenced in a study of blood T cell repertoires in COVID-19. Repertoires were generated with immunoSEQ multiplex PCR, while TCRdb's copy carries only in-frame clones and drops some. The sample has under 150,000 clones; 76% are singletons. Sequencing used peripheral blood. The source is a man aged 55 to 70 with acute or convalescent COVID-19.

The rearrangement uses TRBV11-2 and TRBJ1-4; a weak D match, TRBD1 (6 bases). The CDR3 is 17 amino acids. Deletions cut 5 bases from V and 5 bases from J, with 21 bases between. Germline loops: CDR1 SGHAT, CDR2 FQNNGV. CDR3 residues: CASSPRDGGGGNEKLFF. In DNA, the CDR3 is TGTGCCAGCAGCCCCCGAGACGGGGGCGGGGGGAATGAAAAACTGTTTTTT. Combining the CDR3 with reference TRBV11-2 and TRBJ1-4 gives the whole variable domain EAGVAQSPRYKIIEKRQSVAFWCNPISGHATLYWYQQILGQGPKLLIQFQNNGVVDDSQLPKDRFSAERLKGVDSTLKIQPAKLEDSAVYLCASSPRDGGGGNEKLFFGSGTQLSVL.

This sequence joins TRBV2 and TRBJ2-7, with D possibly TRBD2 on 5 matching bases. The CDR3 runs to 14 residues. V was cut by 7 bases and J by 4 bases, with 17 bases left in between. Germline values: CDR1 SNHLY, CDR2 FYNNEI. The CDR3 protein is CASTVGDGGYEQYF. In DNA form, the CDR3 reads TGTGCCAGCACGGTGGGCGATGGAGGTTACGAGCAGTACTTC.

The chain employs TRBV3-1 (or the pseudogene TRBV3-2) and TRBJ1-1; TRBD1 is a possible D gene (5 bases). CDR3 length: 16 residues. The V gene lost 4 bases and the J gene lost 3 bases, with 18 bases spanning the gap. Germline V gene data show CDR1 as LGHDT and CDR2 as YNNKEL (reference sequence). CDR3 nucleotide sequence: TGTGCCAGCAGCCGAGGAGGGGCGCGGATCTACACTGAAGCTTTCTTT. Protein product: CASSRGGARIYTEAFF.

V is TRBV28 and J is TRBJ2-7, with 7 bases lining up with TRBD1. Germline CDR1 is MDHEN and CDR2 is SYDVKM. The CDR3 loop spans 14 amino acids. The V segment lost 2 bases and the J segment 5 bases; nucleotides outside the gene matches: 6. CDR3 amino acids: CASSLVTGEDEQYF. As DNA, the CDR3 is TGTGCCAGCAGTTTAGTCACAGGGGAAGACGAGCAGTACTTC.

This clone was detected a few times. The chain is built from TRBV2 and TRBJ1-6, with D possibly TRBD1 on 6 matching bases. There are 15 residues in the CDR3. Deletions cut 0 bases from V and 3 bases from J, with 6 bases between. Germline V gene data show CDR1 as SNHLY and CDR2 as FYNNEI. CDR3 sequence: CASSEARGYNSPLHF. For the CDR3, the DNA is TGTGCCAGCAGTGAAGCCAGGGGCTATAATTCACCCCTCCACTTT.

This clone counts as medium-sized. The J gene is TRBJ1-2, the V gene TRBV4-2; 7 bases fit TRBD1. V trimming: 0 bases; J trimming: 3 bases; junction bases outside the gene matches: 7. The length of the CDR3 is 16 residues. CDR1 is LGHNA, CDR2 YNFKEQ, per germline. The CDR3 nucleotides read TGTGCCAGCAGCCAAGAGGCGGGGACAGCAGACTATGGCTACACCTTC. It specifies CASSQEAGTADYGYTF.

The rearrangement uses TRBV9 and TRBJ1-5; D uncertain. Germline V gene data show CDR1 as SGDLS and CDR2 as YYNGEE. Trimming stripped 0 bases from V and 7 bases from J, with 11 bases between. The CDR3 spans 14 residues. CDR3 coding DNA: TGTGCCAGCAGCGTAGAGATGGGAGGACAGCCCCAGCATTTT. Translation: CASSVEMGGQPQHF. Variable domain in full (rest from reference TRBV9 and TRBJ1-5): DSGVTQTPKHLITATGQRVTLRCSPRSGDLSVYWYQQSLDQGLQFLIQYYNGEERAKGNILERFSAQQFPDLHSELNLSSLELGDSALYFCASSVEMGGQPQHFGDGTRLSIL.

In this sample, this clone turned up once. The chain employs TRBV12-3 or TRBV12-4 and TRBJ2-4, with a weak D call TRBD2 (5 bases). Trimming removed 3 bases at V and 12 bases at J, with 12 bases between. The CDR3 is 12 residues long. The CDR3 DNA reads as TGTGCCAGCAGTTTGGGTCGGGGAAATCAGTACTTC. It codes for CASSLGRGNQYF.

J is TRBJ2-5 and V is TRBV30; TRBD2 agrees at 11 bases. The germline gives CDR1 GTSNPN, CDR2 SVGIG (reference sequence). The CDR3 runs to 16 residues. J gave up 4 bases and V 2 bases, and 9 bases lay outside the gene matches. CDR3 coding DNA: TGTGCCTGGAGTCCGGGATTAGCGGGAGGGCGAGAGACCCAGTACTTC. This sequence encodes CAWSPGLAGGRETQYF.

This clone has only one observation. The V and J genes are TRBV5-4 and TRBJ2-3; tentative D call: TRBD1 (6 bases). Germline V lookup: CDR1 SGHNT, CDR2 YYREEE (reference sequence). V shed 6 bases and J shed 5 bases, with 16 bases lying between them. This CDR3 spans 14 amino acids. CDR3 residues: CASTEQGNRDTQYF. CDR3 DNA sequence: TGTGCCAGCACAGAACAGGGCAATAGAGATACGCAGTATTTT.

This clone was seen a few times. The chain couples TRBV20-1 to TRBJ2-5; D unresolved. V lost 6 bases, J lost 4 bases, and 9 bases lay in between. The CDR3 length is 11 residues. The germline V gene has CDR1 DFQATT and CDR2 SNEGSKA (reference sequence). In DNA form, the CDR3 reads TGCAGTGCCGGCGGTCGAGAGACCCAGTACTTC. Its protein product is CSAGGRETQYF.

This rearrangement joins TRBV24-1 to TRBJ2-1, with 8 nucleotides matching TRBD2. V dropped 4 bases and J dropped 0; count of bases not matched to a gene: 4. The CDR3 loop spans 16 amino acids. CDR1 is KGHDR and CDR2 is SFDVKD in the germline V gene. In DNA, the CDR3 is TGTGCCACCAGTGAAAGCGGGACTAGCTCCTACAATGAGCAGTTCTTC. It yields the protein CATSESGTSSYNEQFF.

The V call is TRBV28, the J call TRBJ1-2; D uncertain. Trimming took off 3 bases at V and 8 bases at J, with 13 bases between the two ends. Germline-derived CDR1 and CDR2 are MDHEN and SYDVKM. The CDR3 has 13 residues. CDR3 region: CASSFPYPGGYTF. The CDR3 nucleotides read TGTGCCAGCAGTTTTCCCTACCCAGGAGGCTACACCTTC.

J is TRBJ2-3 and V is TRBV13, with D possibly TRBD2 on 6 matching bases. The CDR3 sequence is 16 residues long. Per germline, CDR1 PRHDT and CDR2 FYEKMQ (reference sequence). V was trimmed by 2 bases and J by 4 bases, leaving 16 bases between them. This CDR3 reads CASSLLTGEGADTQYF. Written as DNA, the CDR3 is TGTGCCAGCAGCTTACTGACGGGAGAAGGTGCAGATACGCAGTATTTT.

This chain joins TRBV6-5 and TRBJ2-5; possible D gene TRBD1, 6 bases. CDR3 size: 14 residues. V lost 7 bases and J lost 5, with 17 bases in between. Per the germline V gene, CDR1 is MNHEY and CDR2 is SVGAGI. The DNA for the CDR3 is TGTGCCAGCACCCCATTCCACAGGGACGAGACCCAGTACTTC. Amino acid sequence: CASTPFHRDETQYF.

The chain is built from TRBV4-2 and TRBJ2-1; TRBD2 matches at 14 bases. V was clipped by 0 bases and J by 8 bases; unmatched bases: 6. The CDR3 contains 17 residues. Germline V lookup: CDR1 LGHNA, CDR2 YNFKEQ. The CDR3 nucleotides read TGTGCCAGCAGCCAAGAACCGGGACTAGCGGGAGTTCATGAGCAGTTCTTC. Amino acids: CASSQEPGLAGVHEQFF.

The chain joins TRBV5-1 to TRBJ1-5; D uncertain. Trimming removed 0 bases at V and 4 bases at J, with 5 bases between. This CDR3 spans 13 amino acids. Germline CDR1 reads SGHRS; CDR2 reads YFSETQ. The CDR3 DNA sequence: TGCGCCAGCAGCTTGGGCGAGAATCAGCCCCAGCATTTT. Its protein is CASSLGENQPQHF.

This chain connects TRBV11-3 to TRBJ2-2, with 7 bases matching TRBD1. This CDR3 has 18 residues. V was clipped by 6 bases and J by 0 bases; unmatched bases: 13. The germline V gene encodes CDR1 SGHNT and CDR2 YENEEA. The CDR3 DNA follows: TGTGCCAGCAGTTCTATGACAGGGCCCCACGCGAACACCGGGGAGCTGTTTTTT. Translation: CASSSMTGPHANTGELFF.

The rearrangement joins TRBV5-1 to TRBJ2-1; possibly TRBD2 for D (5 bases). The length of the CDR3 is 14 residues. Germline assignment: CDR1 SGHRS and CDR2 YFSETQ. The V gene lost 4 bases and the J gene lost 6 bases, with 14 bases spanning the gap. The CDR3 DNA is TGCGCCAGCAGCAGTGCACTAGTTTCCAATGAGCAGTTCTTC. Encoded protein: CASSSALVSNEQFF.

The chain is built from TRBV27 and TRBJ2-7, with 7 bases that match TRBD1. This CDR3 is built from 13 residues. Trimming at V came to 8 bases and at J to 2 bases, leaving 6 bases not matched to a gene. The V gene's germline CDR1 is MNHEY and CDR2 SMNVEV (reference sequence). For the CDR3, the DNA is TGTGCCAGCTACGACAGGGTAACCTACGAGCAGTACTTC. It yields the protein CASYDRVTYEQYF.

This clone was picked up many times. As DNA, the CDR3 is TGCGCCAGCAGCCCAGGACTAGCGGGAGGGCCTCGTTACGAGCAGTACTTC. Translated: CASSPGLAGGPRYEQYF. The chain couples TRBV5-1 to TRBJ2-7; 15 bases fit TRBD2. There are 17 residues in the CDR3. In germline, CDR1 is SGHRS, CDR2 YFSETQ. V shed 4 bases and J 4 bases; nucleotides not matched to a gene: 9.